Listed here are 8 T cell receptor beta chains from one sample, sequenced in a study of blood T cell repertoires in COVID-19. Libraries were prepared by immunoSEQ multiplex PCR; TCRdb keeps only in-frame clonotypes and omits some of them. The sample carries roughly 220,000 clones, approximately 82% recorded once. The sequenced sample was peripheral blood. These TCRs come from a woman aged 40 to 50 who had recovered from COVID-19.

This chain connects TRBV28 to TRBJ2-3, with 13 bases aligning to TRBD2. This CDR3 spans 16 amino acids. CDR1 is MDHEN, CDR2 SYDVKM, per germline. V trimming: 4 bases; J trimming: 4 bases; junction bases outside the gene matches: 5. The CDR3 loop reads CASSSELAGGADTQYF. CDR3 in DNA: TGTGCCAGCAGTTCAGAACTAGCGGGGGGGGCAGATACGCAGTATTTT.

The chain employs TRBV3-1 (or the pseudogene TRBV3-2) and TRBJ1-1; 8 nucleotides match TRBD1. Trimming cost V 5 bases and J 4 bases; bases outside gene matches: 6. This CDR3 contains 14 residues. Germline CDR1 LGHDT, CDR2 YNNKEL (reference sequence). The CDR3 coding sequence is TGTGCCAGCAGCTACGGGGACAGGATCACTGAAGCTTTCTTT. This translates into CASSYGDRITEAFF.

The chain carries TRBV11-2 and TRBJ2-1; 9 bases agree with TRBD2. Germline V lookup: CDR1 SGHAT, CDR2 FQNNGV. This CDR3 is built from 15 residues. V trimming: 6 bases; J trimming: 5 bases; junction bases outside the gene matches: 8. CDR3 in amino acids: CASSFWASGDNEQFF. The CDR3 DNA follows: TGTGCCAGCAGTTTTTGGGCTAGCGGGGACAATGAGCAGTTCTTC. Filled out from reference TRBV11-2 and TRBJ2-1, the complete variable domain reads EAGVAQSPRYKIIEKRQSVAFWCNPISGHATLYWYQQILGQGPKLLIQFQNNGVVDDSQLPKDRFSAERLKGVDSTLKIQPAKLEDSAVYLCASSFWASGDNEQFFGPGTRLTVL.

CDR3 residues: CASSQVRDAGYTF. Here the CDR3 DNA reads TGTGCCAGCAGCCAAGTCCGGGATGCTGGCTACACCTTC. The V gene is TRBV3-1 (or the pseudogene TRBV3-2), the J gene TRBJ1-2; D not certain. The ends were cut back, 1 base at V and 7 bases at J, with 10 bases in the middle. Germline V CDR1 and CDR2: LGHDT, YNNKEL (reference sequence). CDR3 size: 13 residues.

The CDR3 DNA reads as TGTGCCACCAGGCCGACAGGGGACACAGATACGCAGTATTTT. Protein: CATRPTGDTDTQYF. The V call is TRBV24-1, the J call TRBJ2-3; the match to TRBD1 covers 8 bases. This CDR3 has 14 amino acids. In germline, CDR1 is KGHDR, CDR2 SFDVKD. After removal of 7 bases from V and 2 bases from J, the junction contained 4 bases not matched to a gene.

The CDR3 reads CASSDPGQGVAEQYF. The DNA of the CDR3 is TGCGCCAGCAGTGACCCGGGACAGGGGGTAGCCGAGCAGTACTTC. This sequence joins TRBV10-1 and TRBJ2-7; 11 positions agree with TRBD1. The V gene's germline CDR1 is WNHNN and CDR2 SYGVQD (reference sequence). The CDR3 spans 15 residues. Trimming removed 3 bases from V and 6 bases from J; junction bases left unmatched: 7.

The genes are TRBV2 and TRBJ1-1, with a weak D call TRBD1 (5 bases). This CDR3 comprises 14 residues. Germline V lookup: CDR1 SNHLY, CDR2 FYNNEI. The ends were cut back, 3 bases at V and 0 bases at J, with 8 bases in the middle. The CDR3 is CASSDLGVNTEAFF. CDR3 DNA: TGTGCCAGCAGTGATTTAGGGGTGAACACTGAAGCTTTCTTT.

The chain recombines TRBV19 with TRBJ2-1, with 9 bases identical to TRBD2. CDR3 length equals 23 residues. After removal of 0 bases from V and 0 bases from J, the junction contained 21 bases not matched to a gene. The germline gives CDR1 LNHDA, CDR2 SQIVND (reference sequence). Here the CDR3 reads CASSIDHPLGSGGIKSSYNEQFF. The CDR3 nucleotides are TGTGCCAGTAGTATAGACCACCCCTTGGGGAGCGGGGGGATAAAGAGCTCCTACAATGAGCAGTTCTTC.